This TCR beta chain was identified during a study of shared clonotypes between healthy human individuals. Study context: Donor ages ranged 18 to 49 years: a couple of women, a few men. Findings of the study overall: Despite large depth, sorted-subset datasets appeared incompletely sequenced.

Caucasian adults residing in Nashville, Tennessee made up all the donors. Using immunoSEQ multiplex PCR, the repertoire was profiled, and TCRdb retains in-frame clones only, with some absent. The repertoire includes roughly 2,500,000 clones, under 95% of them detected once, and approximately 0.36% sits in the top ten. Comments on this clone: The antigen is not known.

The germline V gene encodes CDR1 SGHRS and CDR2 YFSETQ. Trimming took 3 bases from V and 6 from J, leaving 12 bases between them. The CDR3 runs to 13 residues. The sequence came from a man aged 18 to 30 in good health. Some clones in this sample may be carry-over from other donors' samples. The sample comprised naive CD4+ T cells from PBMCs. Sample subset: CD45RA+ positively selected. The chain carries TRBV5-1 and TRBJ1-1; possible D gene TRBD1, 6 bases. CDR3 coding DNA: TGCGCCAGCAGCTCACAGGGAGAGGCTGAAGCTTTCTTT. Translated: CASSSQGEAEAFF.